This entry lists 32 T cell receptor beta chains sequenced from one sample in a study of shared clonotypes between healthy human individuals. Clones were read by immunoSEQ multiplex PCR, and TCRdb kept only the in-frame ones, dropping some. Of 850,000 to 1,200,000 clones listed, about 75% are singletons. The material sequenced was memory CD4+ T cells sorted from blood. Subset denoted: CD45RA-negative fraction. The receptors were sampled from a man aged 18 to 29 in good health.

The count of this clone is one. The chain employs TRBV6-1 and TRBJ1-5; no clear D gene. Trimming stripped 4 bases from V and 0 bases from J, with 10 bases between. Germline CDR1 reads MNHNS; CDR2 reads SASEGT. This CDR3 spans 15 amino acids. The CDR3 DNA sequence: TGTGCCAGCAGTGTGGCCCCTTATAGCAATCAGCCCCAGCATTTT. Its translation is CASSVAPYSNQPQHF.

The J gene is TRBJ2-2, the V gene TRBV25-1; TRBD1 is a possible D gene (5 bases). CDR1 MGHDK and CDR2 SYGVNS come from the germline V gene. The CDR3 extends over 14 amino acids. V was trimmed by 7 bases and J by 2 bases, leaving 11 bases between them. CDR3 amino acids: CASNRQGNTGELFF. As DNA, the CDR3 is TGTGCCAGCAACAGGCAGGGCAACACCGGGGAGCTGTTTTTT.

The CDR3 DNA reads as TGTGCCAGCAGTTCCTCGGGAGGTCAAGAGACCCAGTACTTC. It translates to CASSSSGGQETQYF. The gene calls are TRBV6-5 and TRBJ2-5; 7 bases align to TRBD2. Per germline, CDR1 MNHEY and CDR2 SVGAGI. This CDR3 spans 14 amino acids. With V trimmed by 4 bases and J by 2 bases, 4 bases remained unmatched.

V is TRBV6-1 and J is TRBJ2-5; the D gene is possibly TRBD1 (6 bases). CDR3 size: 14 residues. Germline lookup yields CDR1 MNHNS and CDR2 SASEGT. V lost 4 bases and J lost 5, with 14 bases in between. The CDR3 loop reads CASSVQGTVETQYF. The CDR3 DNA is TGTGCCAGCAGTGTCCAGGGGACGGTGGAGACCCAGTACTTC.

Remarks on this clone: This sample includes further DNA sequences coding for the same CDR3. This sequence joins TRBV5-6 and TRBJ2-1, with 12 nucleotides matching TRBD1. This CDR3 contains 16 residues. V shed 3 bases, J shed 4 bases, and the junction held 5 bases outside the gene matches. CDR1 is SGHDT, CDR2 YYEEEE, per germline. The CDR3 here is CASSSWDRGPYNEQFF. The CDR3 DNA is TGTGCCAGCAGCTCCTGGGACAGGGGGCCATACAATGAGCAGTTCTTC.

This clone appeared a few times. The chain links TRBV7-9 to TRBJ2-3; TRBD1 might be the D (6 bases). V was cut by 2 bases and J by 0 bases, with 15 bases left in between. CDR3 length equals 17 residues. CDR1 and CDR2 from the germline V gene are SEHNR and FQNEAQ (reference sequence). DNA for the CDR3: TGTGCCAGCAGCTTATGGTGGGGGCCCGCTAGCACAGATACGCAGTATTTT. The encoded protein is CASSLWWGPASTDTQYF.

The V call is TRBV5-1, the J call TRBJ2-3; 8 nucleotides agree with TRBD1. The CDR3 is made up of 16 amino acids. Looked up from germline, CDR1 is SGHRS and CDR2 is YFSETQ. J lost 3 bases, V lost 0 bases, and 6 bases had no gene match. CDR3 coding DNA: TGCGCCAGCAGCTTGGCCTTGGACAGGGCTACAGATACGCAGTATTTT. It encodes CASSLALDRATDTQYF.

Only one count was recorded for this clone. The chain links TRBV7-2 to TRBJ2-2, with TRBD1 matching 7 bases. V was pared by 5 bases and J by 10 bases, with 10 bases of the junction left unmatched. This CDR3 region has 14 residues. Germline values: CDR1 SGHTA, CDR2 FQGNSA. The CDR3 loop is CASSPQQGGSELFF. The CDR3 DNA is TGTGCCAGCAGCCCTCAGCAAGGGGGCTCGGAGCTGTTTTTT.

The chain has TRBV10-3 and TRBJ2-1; 8 nucleotides agree with TRBD2. This CDR3 is built from 14 residues. Germline-derived CDR1 and CDR2 are ENHRY and SYGVKD. V trimming: 10 bases; J trimming: 5 bases; junction bases outside the gene matches: 10. The CDR3 region is CASNLAGFDNEQFF. CDR3 sequence (DNA): TGTGCCAGCAATCTAGCGGGTTTCGACAATGAGCAGTTCTTC.

V gene TRBV7-8 combines with J gene TRBJ2-7; D possibly corresponds to TRBD2 (5 bases). Germline lookup yields CDR1 SGHVS and CDR2 FQNEAQ. The CDR3 is 14 amino acids. Between the trimmed V and J ends, which lost 2 bases and 5 bases, there was a span of 13 bases. The CDR3 is CASSLRGPVDEQYF. CDR3 bases: TGTGCCAGCAGCTTACGAGGGCCGGTGGACGAGCAGTACTTC.

The chain joins TRBV9 to TRBJ1-3, with D tentatively TRBD1 (5 bases). This CDR3 has 16 residues. Trimming left V 0 bases short and J 0 bases short, with 10 bases between. Germline loops: CDR1 SGDLS, CDR2 YYNGEE. The CDR3 DNA follows: TGTGCCAGCAGCGTAGGTGGGGCTTCCTCTGGAAACACCATATATTTT. Its protein is CASSVGGASSGNTIYF.

This clone was detected ten times or more. J is TRBJ2-1 and V is TRBV7-2; 9 nucleotides line up with TRBD2. CDR1 SGHTA and CDR2 FQGNSA come from the germline V gene. The CDR3 consists of 13 residues. V gave up 5 bases and J gave up 12 bases; unmatched junction bases: 8. CDR3 DNA sequence: TGTGCCAGCAGCCCTCCAGGTAGCGGGAGGCAGTTCTTC. The encoded protein is CASSPPGSGRQFF.

The gene calls are TRBV19 and TRBJ2-7; possible D gene TRBD2, 6 bases. V was trimmed by 4 bases and J by 2 bases, leaving 18 bases between them. The CDR3 runs 16 residues. Germline CDR1 LNHDA, CDR2 SQIVND (reference sequence). The DNA of the CDR3 is TGTGCCAGTAGTAGATACTTCGGGGAGGAGACCTACGAGCAGTACTTC. Translating gives CASSRYFGEETYEQYF.

The sample holds one count of this clone. The chain links TRBV6-4 to TRBJ2-7; 7 bases are a match to TRBD1. Germline loops: CDR1 MRHNA, CDR2 SNTAGT. V gave up 2 bases and J gave up 6 bases; unmatched junction bases: 4. This CDR3 spans 13 amino acids. The CDR3 nucleotides are TGTGCCAGCAGTGACGAGGGGGCAGGCGAGCAGTACTTC. Amino acids: CASSDEGAGEQYF.

This clone was recorded at least ten times. V usage is TRBV10-3 and J usage is TRBJ1-2; possible D gene TRBD1, 6 bases. The CDR3 sequence is 13 residues long. Germline V gene data show CDR1 as ENHRY and CDR2 as SYGVKD. Trimming left V 8 bases short and J 2 bases short, with 12 bases between. In DNA form, the CDR3 reads TGTGCCATCTCTTCAGGGGAGAACTATGGCTACACCTTC. Its protein is CAISSGENYGYTF.

The genes are TRBV6-1 and TRBJ1-1; D gene uncertain. Trimming cost V 5 bases and J 1 base, with 8 bases left between them. The CDR3 extends over 13 amino acids. Germline CDR1 reads MNHNS; CDR2 reads SASEGT. Here the CDR3 DNA reads TGTGCCAGCAGTCTCGGAGGGAACACTGAAGCTTTCTTT. Translating it yields CASSLGGNTEAFF.

Remarks on this clone: The identical CDR3 is also encoded by other nucleotide sequences in the sample. The genes are TRBV6-5 and TRBJ2-1; the D is unclear. CDR1 is MNHEY, CDR2 SVGAGI, per germline. This CDR3 comprises 11 residues. Trimming removed 7 bases at V and 4 bases at J, with 5 bases between. CDR3 loop: CASTRYNEQFF. For the CDR3, the DNA is TGTGCCAGCACCCGGTACAATGAGCAGTTCTTC.

This clone appeared a single time. The chain is built from TRBV11-2 and TRBJ2-3; D remains unclear. The germline V gene encodes CDR1 SGHAT and CDR2 FQNNGV. Trimming shortened V by 4 bases and J by 0 bases, and 5 bases separated the two germline ends. CDR3 size: 13 residues. The CDR3 here is CASSSLSTDTQYF. The CDR3 DNA reads as TGTGCCAGCAGCTCCCTTAGCACAGATACGCAGTATTTT.

This chain uses TRBV5-5 with TRBJ2-2, with 7 bases fitting TRBD1. CDR1 and CDR2 (germline): SGHKS, YYEKEE (reference sequence). The length of the CDR3 is 15 residues. V lost 4 bases and J lost 3; bases outside the gene matches: 6. The CDR3 region is CASSPDRADTGELFF. The CDR3 region has the DNA TGTGCCAGCAGCCCTGACAGGGCGGACACCGGGGAGCTGTTTTTT.

The sample holds a few counts of this clone. With a far larger clone one base away, a read error is the likely cause. In the same sample, other DNA sequences code for this CDR3. The V call is TRBV7-2, the J call TRBJ1-2; 8 bases match TRBD1. Per the germline V gene, CDR1 is SGHTA and CDR2 is FQGNSA. V lost 5 bases, J lost 6 bases, and 5 bases stayed unmatched. The CDR3 extends over 13 amino acids. CDR3 nucleotide sequence: TGTGCCAGCAGCCCCGGACAGGGTAATGGCTACACCTTC. This gives the protein CASSPGQGNGYTF.

The chain employs TRBV2 and TRBJ1-2; 7 bases agree with TRBD1. CDR3 length: 13 amino acids. Trimming removed 4 bases from V and 4 bases from J; junction bases left unmatched: 3. CDR1 is SNHLY, CDR2 FYNNEI, per germline. CDR3 DNA: TGTGCCAGCAGTGGGGACAGTTTCTATGGCTACACCTTC. Translation: CASSGDSFYGYTF.

The chain links TRBV19 to TRBJ1-4; the match to TRBD1 covers 8 bases. V shed 5 bases, J shed 5 bases, and the junction held 7 bases outside the gene matches. The CDR3 spans 15 residues. Per the germline V gene, CDR1 is LNHDA and CDR2 is SQIVND (reference sequence). CDR3 DNA sequence: TGTGCCAGTAGTGTTACAGGGGGAAGGAATGAAAAACTGTTTTTT. It is translated as CASSVTGGRNEKLFF.

The J gene is TRBJ1-3, the V gene TRBV2, with unresolved D. CDR1 is SNHLY and CDR2 is FYNNEI in the germline V gene. V dropped 8 bases and J dropped 3 bases, with 14 bases sitting between them. This CDR3 comprises 14 residues. DNA for the CDR3: TGTGCCAGCGCCAATCCCTTCCGTGGAAACACCATATATTTT. This encodes CASANPFRGNTIYF.

This clone appeared once. The chain carries TRBV5-1 and TRBJ1-6; D is ambiguous. V was cut by 0 bases and J by 8 bases, with 9 bases left in between. This CDR3 is built from 14 residues. CDR1 SGHRS and CDR2 YFSETQ come from the germline V gene. CDR3 sequence reads: CASSLDQRYSPLHF. DNA for the CDR3: TGCGCCAGCAGCTTGGATCAGCGATATTCACCCCTCCACTTT.

The rearrangement uses TRBV6-1 and TRBJ2-1; 9 bases line up with TRBD1. This CDR3 spans 15 amino acids. J gave up 8 bases and V 5 bases, and 10 bases lay outside the gene matches. CDR1 and CDR2 from the germline V gene are MNHNS and SASEGT. The CDR3 loop is CASSWGQGGWDEQFF. CDR3 DNA: TGTGCCAGCAGTTGGGGACAGGGAGGTTGGGATGAGCAGTTCTTC.

This clone occurred once. The J gene is TRBJ2-7, the V gene TRBV10-3; 7 bases fit TRBD2. The CDR3 runs to 14 residues. CDR1 is ENHRY and CDR2 is SYGVKD in the germline V gene. The junction had 9 bases not matched to a gene; V was cut back by 10 bases and J by 0 bases. DNA for the CDR3: TGTGCCACAAGAACTAGCGCCAGCTCCTACGAGCAGTACTTC. Amino acid sequence: CATRTSASSYEQYF.

The rearrangement links TRBV18 to TRBJ1-5; a weak D match, TRBD1 (5 bases). With 6 bases removed from V and 0 bases from J, the gap between germline ends came to 12 bases. This CDR3 spans 15 amino acids. Germline CDR1 is KGHSH and CDR2 is LQKENI. This chain's CDR3 is CASSDYRNSNQPQHF. The CDR3 nucleotides are TGTGCCAGCTCGGATTACAGGAATAGCAATCAGCCCCAGCATTTT. The full variable domain, its missing parts supplied by reference TRBV18 and TRBJ1-5, is NAGVMQNPRHLVRRRGQEARLRCSPMKGHSHVYWYRQLPEEGLKFMVYLQKENIIDESGMPKERFSAEFPKEGPSILRIQQVVRGDSAAYFCASSDYRNSNQPQHFGDGTRLSIL.

CDR3 nucleotides: TGTGCCAGCAGACCCGCGGACAGGTTTGAAAAACTGTTTTTT. Encoded protein: CASRPADRFEKLFF. The J gene is TRBJ1-4, the V gene TRBV27; 7 bases are a match to TRBD1. In germline, CDR1 is MNHEY, CDR2 SMNVEV (reference sequence). Trimming removed 6 bases from V and 7 bases from J; junction bases left unmatched: 8. CDR3 length equals 14 residues.

This sequence joins TRBV11-2 and TRBJ1-4, with D unresolved. Trimming pared 1 base from V and 3 bases from J, leaving 9 bases between. Per germline, CDR1 SGHAT and CDR2 FQNNGV. The CDR3 covers 15 residues. CDR3: CASSLVGRSNEKLFF. CDR3 bases: TGTGCCAGCAGCTTAGTCGGAAGGTCTAATGAAAAACTGTTTTTT.

This clone was seen a few times. The chain's CDR3 is CASSLIEGPYEQYF. The CDR3 DNA follows: TGTGCCAGCAGCTTAATCGAGGGACCCTACGAGCAGTACTTC. The chain links TRBV7-6 to TRBJ2-7; D possibly matches TRBD1 or TRBD2 (5 bases each). Trimming took off 2 bases at V and 2 bases at J, with 10 bases between the two ends. This CDR3 has 14 amino acids. From germline, CDR1 is SGHVS and CDR2 FNYEAQ. The variable domain in full, completed from reference TRBV7-6 and TRBJ2-7, reads GAGVSQSPRYKVTKRGQDVALRCDPISGHVSLYWYRQALGQGPEFLTYFNYEAQQDKSGLPNDRFSAERPEGSISTLTIQRTEQRDSAMYRCASSLIEGPYEQYFGPGTRLTVT.

The chain recombines TRBV13 with TRBJ2-1; TRBD1 aligns across 8 bases. Germline loops: CDR1 PRHDT, CDR2 FYEKMQ (reference sequence). The J segment lost 6 bases and the V segment lost 3 bases, leaving 7 bases of the junction unmatched. This CDR3 contains 15 residues. CDR3 coding DNA: TGTGCCAGCAGCTTTAGACAGGGGCTCTCCAATGAGCAGTTCTTC. Amino acids: CASSFRQGLSNEQFF.

This chain connects TRBV25-1 to TRBJ2-5; either TRBD1 or TRBD2 may fit D (5 bases each). The last part of the DNA fits TRBJ2-7 better; the J call may be wrong. The CDR3 is 13 amino acids. Germline V gives CDR1 MGHDK, CDR2 SYGVNS. Written as DNA, the CDR3 is TGTGCCAGCAGCGACAGCCGGGGCGGCGAGCAGTACTTC. Translating gives CASSDSRGGEQYF.